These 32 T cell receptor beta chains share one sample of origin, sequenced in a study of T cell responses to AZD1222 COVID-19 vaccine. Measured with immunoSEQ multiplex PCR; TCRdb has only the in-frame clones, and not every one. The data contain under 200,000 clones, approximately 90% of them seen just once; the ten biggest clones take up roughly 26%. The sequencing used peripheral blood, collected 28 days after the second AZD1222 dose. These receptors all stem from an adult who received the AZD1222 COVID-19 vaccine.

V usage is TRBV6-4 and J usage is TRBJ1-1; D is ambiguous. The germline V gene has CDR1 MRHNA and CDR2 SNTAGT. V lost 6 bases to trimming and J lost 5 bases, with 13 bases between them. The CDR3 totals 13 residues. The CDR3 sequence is CASSASFGTEAFF. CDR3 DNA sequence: TGTGCCAGCAGCGCCTCCTTCGGTACTGAAGCTTTCTTT.

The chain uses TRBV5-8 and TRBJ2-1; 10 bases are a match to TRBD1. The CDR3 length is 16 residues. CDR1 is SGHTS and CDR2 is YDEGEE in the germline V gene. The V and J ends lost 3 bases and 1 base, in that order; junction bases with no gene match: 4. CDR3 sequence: CASSWTGGISYNEQFF. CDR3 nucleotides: TGTGCCAGCAGCTGGACAGGGGGAATATCCTACAATGAGCAGTTCTTC.

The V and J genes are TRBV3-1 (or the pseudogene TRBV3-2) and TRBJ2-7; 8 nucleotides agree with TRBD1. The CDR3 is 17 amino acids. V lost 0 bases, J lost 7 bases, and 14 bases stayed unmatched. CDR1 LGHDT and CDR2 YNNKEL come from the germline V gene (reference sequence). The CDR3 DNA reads TGTGCCAGCAGCCAAGATTGGGGGGACAGGCCCCTTGGGGAGCAGTACTTC. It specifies CASSQDWGDRPLGEQYF.

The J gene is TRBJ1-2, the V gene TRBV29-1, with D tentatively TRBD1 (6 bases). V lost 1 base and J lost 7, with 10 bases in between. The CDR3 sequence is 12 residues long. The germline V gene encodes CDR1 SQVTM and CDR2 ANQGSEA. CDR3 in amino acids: CSVEAPRGGYTF. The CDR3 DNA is TGCAGCGTTGAAGCCCCCAGGGGTGGCTACACCTTC. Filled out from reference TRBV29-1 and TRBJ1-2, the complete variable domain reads SAVISQKPSRDICQRGTSLTIQCQVDSQVTMMFWYRQQPGQSLTLIATANQGSEATYESGFVIDKFPISRPNLTFSTLTVSNMSPEDSSIYLCSVEAPRGGYTFGSGTRLTVV.

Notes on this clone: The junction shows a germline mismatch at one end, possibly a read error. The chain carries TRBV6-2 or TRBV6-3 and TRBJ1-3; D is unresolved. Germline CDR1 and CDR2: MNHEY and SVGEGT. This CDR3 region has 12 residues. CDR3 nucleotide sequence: TGTGCCAGCAGCCCACTTGGAGACACCATATATTTT. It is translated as CASSPLGDTIYF.

This chain's CDR3 is CASSIGPSGELFF. In nucleotides, the CDR3 is TGTGCCAGTAGTATCGGCCCTAGCGGGGAGCTGTTTTTT. V is TRBV19 and J is TRBJ2-2, with D hard to call. In germline, CDR1 is LNHDA, CDR2 SQIVND (reference sequence). V lost 3 bases to trimming and J lost 7 bases, with 9 bases between them. The CDR3 sequence is 13 residues long.

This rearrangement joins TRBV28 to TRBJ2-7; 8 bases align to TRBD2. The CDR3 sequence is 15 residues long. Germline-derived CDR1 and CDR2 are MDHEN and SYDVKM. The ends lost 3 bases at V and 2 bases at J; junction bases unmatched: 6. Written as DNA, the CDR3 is TGTGCCAGCAGTTTTAGCGGGGCCAGCCCCTACGAGCAGTACTTC. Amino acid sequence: CASSFSGASPYEQYF.

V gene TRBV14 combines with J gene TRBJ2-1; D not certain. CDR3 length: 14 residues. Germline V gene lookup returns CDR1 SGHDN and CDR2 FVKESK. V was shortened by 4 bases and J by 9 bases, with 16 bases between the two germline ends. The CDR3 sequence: CASSRESAAGEQFF. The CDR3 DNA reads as TGTGCCAGCAGCCGAGAATCGGCGGCCGGTGAGCAGTTCTTC.

The CDR3 reads CASSLATLNTEAFF. The CDR3 region has the DNA TGTGCCAGCAGCTTGGCCACCTTGAACACTGAAGCTTTCTTT. The V call is TRBV5-6, the J call TRBJ1-1; no clear D. Germline CDR1 reads SGHDT; CDR2 reads YYEEEE. Trimming left V 0 bases short and J 0 bases short, with 6 bases between. The CDR3 runs to 14 residues.

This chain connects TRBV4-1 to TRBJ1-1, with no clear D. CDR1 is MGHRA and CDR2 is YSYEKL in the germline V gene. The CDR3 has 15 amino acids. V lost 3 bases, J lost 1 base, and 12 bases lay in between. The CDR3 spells CASSQGSGENTEAFF. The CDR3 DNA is TGCGCCAGCAGCCAGGGATCCGGGGAGAACACTGAAGCTTTCTTT.

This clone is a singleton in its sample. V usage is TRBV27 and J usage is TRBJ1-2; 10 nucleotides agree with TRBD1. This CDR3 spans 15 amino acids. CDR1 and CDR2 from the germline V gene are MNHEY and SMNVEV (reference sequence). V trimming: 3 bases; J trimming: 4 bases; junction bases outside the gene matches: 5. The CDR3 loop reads CASSLAGTGAYGYTF. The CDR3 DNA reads TGTGCCAGCAGTTTGGCCGGGACAGGGGCCTATGGCTACACCTTC.

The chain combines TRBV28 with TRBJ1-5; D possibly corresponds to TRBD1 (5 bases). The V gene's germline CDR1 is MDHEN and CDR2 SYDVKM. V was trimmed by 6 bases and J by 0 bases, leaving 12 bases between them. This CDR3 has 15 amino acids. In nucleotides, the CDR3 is TGTGCCAGCAGCTCGACAGCTAATAGCAATCAGCCCCAGCATTTT. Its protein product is CASSSTANSNQPQHF. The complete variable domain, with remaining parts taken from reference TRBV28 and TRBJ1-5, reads DVKVTQSSRYLVKRTGEKVFLECVQDMDHENMFWYRQDPGLGLRLIYFSYDVKMKEKGDIPEGYSVSREKKERFSLILESASTNQTSMYLCASSSTANSNQPQHFGDGTRLSIL.

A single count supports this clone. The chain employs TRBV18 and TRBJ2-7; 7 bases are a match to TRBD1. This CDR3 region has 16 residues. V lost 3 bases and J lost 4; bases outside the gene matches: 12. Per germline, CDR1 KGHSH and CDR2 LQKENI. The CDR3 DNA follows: TGTGCCAGCTCACCGCCCGGCCCCCAGGGGGTTTACGAGCAGTACTTC. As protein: CASSPPGPQGVYEQYF.

CDR3 coding DNA: TGTGCCAGCAGACTAAACGGGGCCCTAGGGCCCCAGCATTTT. Protein product: CASRLNGALGPQHF. The genes are TRBV6-5 and TRBJ1-5, with D tentatively TRBD1 (5 bases). V was shortened by 6 bases and J by 9 bases, with 18 bases between the two germline ends. Looked up from germline, CDR1 is MNHEY and CDR2 is SVGAGI. The CDR3 totals 14 residues.

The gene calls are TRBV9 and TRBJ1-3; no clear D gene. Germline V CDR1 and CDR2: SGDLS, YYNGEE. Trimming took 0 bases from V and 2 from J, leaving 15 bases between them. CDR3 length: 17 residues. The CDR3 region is CASSVAALPPTGNTIYF. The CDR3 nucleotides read TGTGCCAGCAGCGTAGCGGCCCTGCCCCCCACTGGAAACACCATATATTTT.

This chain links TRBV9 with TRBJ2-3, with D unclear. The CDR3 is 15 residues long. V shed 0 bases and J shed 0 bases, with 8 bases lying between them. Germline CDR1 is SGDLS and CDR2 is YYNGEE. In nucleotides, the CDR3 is TGTGCCAGCAGCGTAGTAGGCGCCAGCACAGATACGCAGTATTTT. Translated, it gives CASSVVGASTDTQYF.

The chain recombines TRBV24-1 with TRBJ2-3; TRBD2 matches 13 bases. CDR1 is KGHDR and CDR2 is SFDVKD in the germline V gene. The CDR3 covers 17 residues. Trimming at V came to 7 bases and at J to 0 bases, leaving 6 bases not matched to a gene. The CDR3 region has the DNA TGTGCCACCAGCCGACTAGCGGGAGGAACAAGCACAGATACGCAGTATTTT. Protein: CATSRLAGGTSTDTQYF.

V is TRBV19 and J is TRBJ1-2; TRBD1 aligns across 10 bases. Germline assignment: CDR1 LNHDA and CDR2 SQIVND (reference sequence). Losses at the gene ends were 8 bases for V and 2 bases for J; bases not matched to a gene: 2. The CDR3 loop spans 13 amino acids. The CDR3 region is CASSDRGNYGYTF. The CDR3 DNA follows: TGTGCCAGTTCGGACAGGGGGAACTATGGCTACACCTTC.

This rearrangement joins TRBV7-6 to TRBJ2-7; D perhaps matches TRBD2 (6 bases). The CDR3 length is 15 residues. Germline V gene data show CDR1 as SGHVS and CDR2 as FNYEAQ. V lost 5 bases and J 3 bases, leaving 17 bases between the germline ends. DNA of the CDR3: TGTGCCAGCAGCCTATCCCGGACGGGAGACTACGAGCAGTACTTC. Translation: CASSLSRTGDYEQYF. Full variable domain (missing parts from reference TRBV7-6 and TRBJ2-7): GAGVSQSPRYKVTKRGQDVALRCDPISGHVSLYWYRQALGQGPEFLTYFNYEAQQDKSGLPNDRFSAERPEGSISTLTIQRTEQRDSAMYRCASSLSRTGDYEQYFGPGTRLTVT.

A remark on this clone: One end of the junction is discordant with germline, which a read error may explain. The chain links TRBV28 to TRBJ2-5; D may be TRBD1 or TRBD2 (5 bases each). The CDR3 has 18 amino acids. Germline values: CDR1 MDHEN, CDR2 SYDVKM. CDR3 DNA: TGTGCCTGCAGCCCGGGACGCTCGATTTTCGCGCGTGGGGAGACCCAGTACTTC. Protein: CACSPGRSIFARGETQYF.

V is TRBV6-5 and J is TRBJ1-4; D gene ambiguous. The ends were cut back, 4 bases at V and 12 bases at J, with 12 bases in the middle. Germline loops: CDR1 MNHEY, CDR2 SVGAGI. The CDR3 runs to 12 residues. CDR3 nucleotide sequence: TGTGCCAGCAGTTTGAGTTTTATGGAACTGTTTTTT. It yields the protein CASSLSFMELFF.

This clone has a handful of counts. The CDR3 protein is CAISSTGGDEKLFF. CDR3 nucleotides: TGTGCCATCAGTTCGACAGGGGGCGATGAAAAACTGTTTTTT. The V call is TRBV10-3, the J call TRBJ1-4; 10 positions match TRBD1. The CDR3 extends over 14 amino acids. The trim removed 5 bases at V and 6 bases at J, leaving 3 bases unmatched. Germline V CDR1 and CDR2: ENHRY, SYGVKD.

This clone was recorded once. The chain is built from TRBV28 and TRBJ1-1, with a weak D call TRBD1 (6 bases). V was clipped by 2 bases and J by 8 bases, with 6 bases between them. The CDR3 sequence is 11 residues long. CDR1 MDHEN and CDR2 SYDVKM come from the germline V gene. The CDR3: CASSLGQEAFF. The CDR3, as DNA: TGTGCCAGCAGTTTAGGACAGGAAGCTTTCTTT.

CDR3 coding DNA: TGTGCCAGCTCACCCCCGGGACAGGGAAGCAATCAGCCCCAGCATTTT. Translation: CASSPPGQGSNQPQHF. This sequence joins TRBV18 and TRBJ1-5; 9 bases line up with TRBD1. The CDR3 consists of 16 residues. V lost 3 bases and J lost 1; bases outside the gene matches: 4. Looked up from germline, CDR1 is KGHSH and CDR2 is LQKENI. The whole variable domain, filled in from reference TRBV18 and TRBJ1-5, reads NAGVMQNPRHLVRRRGQEARLRCSPMKGHSHVYWYRQLPEEGLKFMVYLQKENIIDESGMPKERFSAEFPKEGPSILRIQQVVRGDSAAYFCASSPPGQGSNQPQHFGDGTRLSIL.

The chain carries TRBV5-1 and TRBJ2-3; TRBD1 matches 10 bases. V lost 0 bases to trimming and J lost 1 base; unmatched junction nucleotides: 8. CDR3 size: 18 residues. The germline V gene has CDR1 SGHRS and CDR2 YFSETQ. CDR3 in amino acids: CASSLGDRGPLGTDTQYF. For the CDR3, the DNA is TGCGCCAGCAGCTTGGGGGACAGGGGACCTCTCGGCACAGATACGCAGTATTTT.

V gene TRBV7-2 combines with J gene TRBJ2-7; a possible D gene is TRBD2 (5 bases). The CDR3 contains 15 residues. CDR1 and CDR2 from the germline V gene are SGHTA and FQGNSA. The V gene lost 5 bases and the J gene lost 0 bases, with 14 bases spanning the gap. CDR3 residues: CASSPGGPTSYEQYF. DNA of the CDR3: TGTGCCAGCAGCCCCGGAGGTCCCACCTCCTACGAGCAGTACTTC.

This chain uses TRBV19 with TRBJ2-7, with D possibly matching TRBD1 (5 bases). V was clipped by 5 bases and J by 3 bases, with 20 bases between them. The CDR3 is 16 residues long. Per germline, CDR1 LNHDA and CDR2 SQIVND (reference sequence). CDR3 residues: CASSLALGAEYYEQYF. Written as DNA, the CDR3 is TGTGCCAGTAGTCTCGCATTAGGGGCGGAGTACTACGAGCAGTACTTC.

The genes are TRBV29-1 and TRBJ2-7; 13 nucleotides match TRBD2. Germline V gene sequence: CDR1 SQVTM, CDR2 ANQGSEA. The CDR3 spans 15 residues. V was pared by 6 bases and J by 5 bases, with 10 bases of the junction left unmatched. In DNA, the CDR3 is TGCAGCGTCGTCGGACTAGCGGGGGCTTACAACGAGCAGTACTTC. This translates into CSVVGLAGAYNEQYF.

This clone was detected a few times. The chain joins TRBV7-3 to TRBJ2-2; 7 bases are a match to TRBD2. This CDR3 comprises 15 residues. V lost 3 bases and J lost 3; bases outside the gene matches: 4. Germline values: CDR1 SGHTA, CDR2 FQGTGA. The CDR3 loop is CASSFGEGYTGELFF. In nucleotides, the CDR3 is TGTGCCAGCAGCTTTGGGGAGGGTTACACCGGGGAGCTGTTTTTT.

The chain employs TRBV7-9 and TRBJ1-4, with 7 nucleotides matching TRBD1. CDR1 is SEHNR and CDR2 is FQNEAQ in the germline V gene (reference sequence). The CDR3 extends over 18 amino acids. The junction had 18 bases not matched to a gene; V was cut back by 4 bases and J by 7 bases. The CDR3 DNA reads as TGTGCCAGCAGCTCCCGGCGGGACAGCCTGGGGGGAGGTGAAAAACTGTTTTTT. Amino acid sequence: CASSSRRDSLGGGEKLFF.

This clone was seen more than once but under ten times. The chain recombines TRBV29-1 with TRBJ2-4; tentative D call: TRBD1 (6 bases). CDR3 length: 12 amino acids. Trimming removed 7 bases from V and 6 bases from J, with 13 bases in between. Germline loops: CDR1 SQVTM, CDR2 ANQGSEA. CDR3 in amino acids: CSARTALNIQYF. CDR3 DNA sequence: TGCAGCGCTCGGACAGCTTTAAACATTCAGTACTTC.

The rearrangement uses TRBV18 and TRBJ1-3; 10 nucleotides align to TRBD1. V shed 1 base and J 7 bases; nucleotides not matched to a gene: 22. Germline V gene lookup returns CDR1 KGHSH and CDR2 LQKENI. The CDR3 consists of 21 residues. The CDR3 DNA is TGTGCCAGCTCACCACGAGGGACAGGGGCCCTCTCGGAGCTCTCGGGGAACACCATATATTTT. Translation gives CASSPRGTGALSELSGNTIYF.